The 9 T cell receptor beta chains below were found in one sample sequenced in a study of spatial heterogeneity in lung cancer. TCRdb recomputed calls from the 5' RACE reads with MiXCR, one row per CDR3 protein. There are 12,000 or so distinct CDR3 sequences in the sample; 5.5% to 8% occur only once, and over 9% lies in the top ten. Time point reported: sample taken at primary tumor resection. Unsorted samples of tumor, nontumor lung or frozen PBMC had their whole RNA sequenced. The sample here was normal lung tissue next to the tumor, taken at surgery. The receptors stem from a male donor with early-stage non-small cell lung cancer.

This clonotype was detected many times. The library was designed around alpha chains, so this beta chain is a stray read whose abundance carries little weight. V usage is TRBV19 and J usage is TRBJ1-5; 7 nucleotides match TRBD1. The germline V gene encodes CDR1 LNHDA and CDR2 SQIVND (reference sequence). This CDR3 comprises 16 residues. The V gene end was trimmed by 5 bases and the J gene end by 3 bases; junction bases not matched to a gene: 10. CDR3 sequence (DNA): TGTGCCAGTAGTGTCAGACGGGACAGCTTCAATCAGCCCCAGCATTTT. Translation gives CASSVRRDSFNQPQHF. The variable domain in full, with the rest retrieved from reference TRBV19 and TRBJ1-5, is DGGITQSPKYLFRKEGQNVTLSCEQNLNHDAMYWYRQDPGQGLRLIYYSQIVNDFQKGDIAEGYSVSREKKESFPLTVTSAQKNPTAFYLCASSVRRDSFNQPQHFGDGTRLSIL.

At least ten counts were recorded for this clonotype. Within a library made for alpha chains, this beta chain is off target, and its count is uninformative. This chain uses TRBV7-9 with TRBJ2-3; no firm D call. The CDR3 is made up of 16 amino acids. V was cut by 5 bases and J by 6 bases, with 21 bases left in between. Germline loops: CDR1 SEHNR, CDR2 FQNEAQ (reference sequence). In DNA, the CDR3 is TGTGCCAGCAGCCCCTTAGGAAAGACGGGCGTGGATACGCAGTATTTT. Translating it yields CASSPLGKTGVDTQYF.

This clonotype was observed at least ten times. This beta chain turned up in a library designed for alpha chains; as an off-target read, its abundance says little. The chain employs TRBV15 and TRBJ1-2, with D perhaps matching TRBD1 (6 bases). CDR3 length: 16 amino acids. V lost 5 bases and J 1 base, leaving 17 bases between the germline ends. In germline, CDR1 is LNHNV, CDR2 YYDKDF (reference sequence). CDR3 in amino acids: CATSLGQNLRNYGYTF. The CDR3 nucleotides read TGTGCCACCAGCCTAGGACAGAACCTACGTAACTATGGCTACACCTTC. The full variable domain, completed using reference TRBV15 and TRBJ1-2, is DAMVIQNPRYQVTQFGKPVTLSCSQTLNHNVMYWYQQKSSQAPKLLFHYYDKDFNNEADTPDNFQSRRPNTSFCFLDIRSPGLGDTAMYLCATSLGQNLRNYGYTFGSGTRLTVV.

Regarding this clonotype: A library prepared for alpha chains yielded this beta chain as an off-target read; its size is of little meaning. The DNA for the CDR3 is TGTGCCAGCAGTGAGTTAGCTGGGGCCAACGTCCTGACTTTC. It codes for CASSELAGANVLTF. The chain is built from TRBV25-1 and TRBJ2-6; the D is unclear. CDR1 MGHDK and CDR2 SYGVNS come from the germline V gene. Trimming stripped 3 bases from V and 2 bases from J, with 5 bases between. CDR3 length equals 14 residues. Filled out from reference TRBV25-1 and TRBJ2-6, the complete variable domain reads EADIYQTPRYLVIGTGKKITLECSQTMGHDKMYWYQQDPGMELHLIHYSYGVNSTEKGDLSSESTVSRIRTEHFPLTLESARPSHTSQYLCASSELAGANVLTFGAGSRLTVL.

As regards this clonotype: A library prepared for alpha chains yielded this beta chain as an off-target read; its size is of little meaning. The chain employs TRBV5-1 and TRBJ2-1; D remains ambiguous. The CDR3 loop spans 15 amino acids. Germline V gene data show CDR1 as SGHRS and CDR2 as YFSETQ. The V end lost 0 bases, the J end lost 4 bases, and 11 bases lay between the germline ends. The CDR3 protein is CASSLEVGGYNEQFF. In DNA, the CDR3 is TGCGCCAGCAGCTTGGAGGTCGGCGGATACAATGAGCAGTTCTTC.

This clonotype is deemed medium-sized. This beta chain is an off-target read within a library intended for alpha chains, so its frequency means little. The CDR3 protein is CASSFTGGVDYEQYF. DNA for the CDR3: TGTGCCAGCAGTTTCACAGGGGGCGTCGACTACGAGCAGTACTTC. The chain carries TRBV27 and TRBJ2-7, with 9 bases matching TRBD1. Germline CDR1 is MNHEY and CDR2 is SMNVEV (reference sequence). The CDR3 extends over 15 amino acids. V shed 3 bases, J shed 3 bases, and the junction held 6 bases outside the gene matches.

This clonotype was counted ten times or more. This beta chain turned up in a library designed for alpha chains; as an off-target read, its abundance says little. This chain connects TRBV10-2 to TRBJ1-1, with unresolved D. Germline CDR1 is WSHSY and CDR2 is SAAADI. The CDR3 is 13 amino acids. V was trimmed by 7 bases and J by 2 bases, leaving 11 bases between them. CDR3 DNA: TGCGCCAGCAAGGCGGCACTCAACACTGAAGCTTTCTTT. It codes for CASKAALNTEAFF.

Comments on this clonotype: The library was prepared for alpha chains; this beta chain is a stray read, so its frequency means little. The chain has TRBV12-5 and TRBJ1-5; D not resolved. The V and J ends lost 0 bases and 1 base respectively, with 7 bases between them. Germline loops: CDR1 LGHNT, CDR2 FRNRAP. The CDR3 length is 15 residues. The CDR3 nucleotides are TGTGCTAGTGGTTTGGTAGGGCAGAGCAATCAGCCCCAGCATTTT. Amino acid sequence: CASGLVGQSNQPQHF.

By frequency in the sample, this clonotype is medium-sized. Little can be read into the size of this beta chain, an off-target read in a library designed for alpha chains. CDR3 protein: CASTVNSNYGYTF. CDR3 sequence (DNA): TGTGCCAGTACGGTCAACAGTAACTATGGCTACACCTTC. The chain combines TRBV19 with TRBJ1-2, with unresolved D. The CDR3 sequence is 13 residues long. V was pared by 7 bases and J by 1 base, with 10 bases between. Germline V gene lookup returns CDR1 LNHDA and CDR2 SQIVND (reference sequence).